This is a list of T cell receptor beta chains from one sample in a study of early T cells in non-severe SARS-CoV-2 infection. TCRdb reanalysed the 5' RACE reads using MiXCR and keeps one entry per CDR3 protein. Of approximately 67,000 distinct CDR3 sequences detected, 11% appear once; the ten largest clones hold 3.5% to 4%. What was sequenced was whole blood. These receptors were collected from an adult who was a healthcare worker with PCR-confirmed SARS-CoV-2 infection or an uninfected control (not recorded which). Both conserved end residues are part of each CDR3. The D gene is left open where the match is weak. Rows give clone size only sometimes, using once, few, many, or a class for an expanded clone.

TRBV29-1	-	-	TRBJ1-2	TGCAGCGTTGGACGGCACCCCAACTATGGCTACACCTTC	CSVGRHPNYGYTF
TRBV15	many	TRBD1	TRBJ2-5	TGTGCCACCAGCAGAGTTGCAGCTTCGACAGGGGAGACCCAGTACTTC	CATSRVAASTGETQYF
TRBV4-2	many	-	TRBJ2-7	TGTGCCAGCAGCCCCGAGACCCATCGGGACTACGAGCAGTACTTC	CASSPETHRDYEQYF
TRBV18	many	TRBD1	TRBJ2-4	TGTGCCAGCTCACGAGCGACAGGGGGCCCAAACATTCAGTACTTC	CASSRATGGPNIQYF
TRBV18	few	-	TRBJ1-2	TGTGCCAGCTCACCGACAGGTGCCGGGACTAACTATGGCTACACCTTC	CASSPTGAGTNYGYTF
TRBV6-1	many	-	TRBJ2-1	TGTGCCAGCAGTGACAGGCATACGCGTTTAAGGGATGAGCAGTTCTTC	CASSDRHTRLRDEQFF
TRBV14	many	TRBD1	TRBJ1-5	TGTGCCAGCAGCCAGATTGACAGGGCGCTTCCTCCTAATCAGCCCCAGCATTTT	CASSQIDRALPPNQPQHF
TRBV5-1	many	TRBD1	TRBJ1-2	TGCGCCAGCAGCTTCGGACAGGGCTCTAACTATGGCTACACCTTC	CASSFGQGSNYGYTF
TRBV5-1	many	TRBD1	TRBJ2-7	TGCGCCAGCAACTATACGGGACAGAGGCCCTACGAGCAGTACTTC	CASNYTGQRPYEQYF
TRBV5-1	few	TRBD1	TRBJ1-4	TGCGCCAGCAGCTTGGCCTTGACAGGGGGCTCTGAAAAACTGTTTTTT	CASSLALTGGSEKLFF
TRBV27	few	TRBD2	TRBJ2-7	TGTGCCAGCAGTCCACGGGTTCTAGCGGGGGGCGCCTACGAGCAGTACTTC	CASSPRVLAGGAYEQYF
TRBV12-3/TRBV12-4	many	-	TRBJ2-5	TGTGCCAGTGGTCCCGGTGCAGGGTTAGGTACCCAGTACTTC	CASGPGAGLGTQYF
TRBV7-3	many	-	TRBJ2-2	TGTGCCAGCAGCCCCTTACCACGACTGAACACCGGGGAGCTGTTTTTT	CASSPLPRLNTGELFF
TRBV29-1	many	TRBD1	TRBJ2-5	TGCAGCGTCGGAGTAACAGGGGGCTTCGGTGGTTTCATCGAGACCCAGTACTTC	CSVGVTGGFGGFIETQYF
TRBV5-1	many	-	TRBJ2-1	TGCGCCAGCAGCGCTGACGGAGACTCCTACAATGAGCAGTTCTTC	CASSADGDSYNEQFF
TRBV7-3	-	TRBD2	TRBJ2-1	TGTGCCAGCAGCTTCGGGGGACTAGCGGATGGTGAGCAGTTCTTC	CASSFGGLADGEQFF
TRBV7-9	-	-	TRBJ2-1	TGTGCCAGCAGCGCCAGGGTCCCCGGGAATGAGCAGTTCTTC	CASSARVPGNEQFF
TRBV7-8	many	TRBD2	TRBJ2-2	TGTGCCAGCAGCCACCGCCTAGCGGGTGCCAACACCGGGGAGCTGTTTTTT	CASSHRLAGANTGELFF
TRBV3-1	many	-	TRBJ2-1	TGTGCCAGCAGCCAAGATCAACGTCCCGAGCAGTTCTTC	CASSQDQRPEQFF
TRBV11-2	many	TRBD1	TRBJ2-3	TGTGCCAGCAGCTTTGCCCCCCGGCAGGGGGCACAGTATTTT	CASSFAPRQGAQYF
TRBV5-5	-	-	TRBJ1-1	TGTGCCAGCAGCTCTCCCCGGGGAATTGGCGCTTTCTTT	CASSSPRGIGAFF
TRBV11-2	many	-	TRBJ2-1	TGTGCCAGCAGCCGCCCCTTGGGGAATGAGCAGTTCTTC	CASSRPLGNEQFF
TRBV7-9	-	TRBD1	TRBJ2-1	TGTGCCAGCATTGGACAGGGGGCGATCGATGAGCAGTTCTTC	CASIGQGAIDEQFF
TRBV6-2/TRBV6-3	many	-	TRBJ2-1	TGTGCCAGCAGTCCTGGTGGGACAGCGGGGGATGAGCAGTTCTTC	CASSPGGTAGDEQFF
TRBV6-1	few	-	TRBJ1-6	TGTGCCAGCAGTGAAGATAGGGCACCCCTCCACTTT	CASSEDRAPLHF
TRBV9	many	TRBD2	TRBJ2-1	TGTGCCAGCAGCGTAGTGGCAACTAGCGGGCCCAATGAGCAGTTCTTC	CASSVVATSGPNEQFF
TRBV12-3/TRBV12-4	many	TRBD1	TRBJ1-1	TGTGCCAGCAGACCTGGGACAGGGGGAAGTACTGAAGCTTTCTTT	CASRPGTGGSTEAFF
TRBV6-1	many	-	TRBJ1-5	TGTGCCAGCAGTATCCAGGGGAATCAGCCCCAGCATTTT	CASSIQGNQPQHF
TRBV18	many	-	TRBJ2-7	TGTGCCAGCTCACCACCTGGGAGGAGCGAGCAGTACTTC	CASSPPGRSEQYF
TRBV4-1	many	TRBD1	TRBJ2-2	TGCGCCAGCAGCCAAGTTAGGGGGCGAGCCGGGGAGCTGTTTTTT	CASSQVRGRAGELFF
TRBV5-1	many	TRBD2	TRBJ2-2	TGCGCCAGCAGCCCTACGAGTAGCGGGACATTAACCGGGGAGCTGTTTTTT	CASSPTSSGTLTGELFF
TRBV29-1	many	-	TRBJ1-1	TGCAGCGTTCGGGGGCTATGGAGGACGTTGAACACTGAAGCTTTCTTT	CSVRGLWRTLNTEAFF